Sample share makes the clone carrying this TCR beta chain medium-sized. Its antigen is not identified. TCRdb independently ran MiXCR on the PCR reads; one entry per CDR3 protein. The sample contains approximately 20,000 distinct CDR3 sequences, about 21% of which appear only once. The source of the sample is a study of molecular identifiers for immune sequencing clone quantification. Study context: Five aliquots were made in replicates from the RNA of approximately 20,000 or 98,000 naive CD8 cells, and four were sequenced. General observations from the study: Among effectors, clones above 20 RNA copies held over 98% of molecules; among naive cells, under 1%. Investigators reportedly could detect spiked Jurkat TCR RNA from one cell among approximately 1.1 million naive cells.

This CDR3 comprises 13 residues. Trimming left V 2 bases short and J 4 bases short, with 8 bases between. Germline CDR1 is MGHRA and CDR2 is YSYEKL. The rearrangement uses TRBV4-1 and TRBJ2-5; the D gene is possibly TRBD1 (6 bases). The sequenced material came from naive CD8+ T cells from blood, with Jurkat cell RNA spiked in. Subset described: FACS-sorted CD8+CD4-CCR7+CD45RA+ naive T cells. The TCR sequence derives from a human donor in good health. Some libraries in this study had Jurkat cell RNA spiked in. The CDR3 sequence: CASSQRDTETQYF. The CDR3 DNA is TGCGCCAGCAGCCAACGGGACACAGAGACCCAGTACTTC.